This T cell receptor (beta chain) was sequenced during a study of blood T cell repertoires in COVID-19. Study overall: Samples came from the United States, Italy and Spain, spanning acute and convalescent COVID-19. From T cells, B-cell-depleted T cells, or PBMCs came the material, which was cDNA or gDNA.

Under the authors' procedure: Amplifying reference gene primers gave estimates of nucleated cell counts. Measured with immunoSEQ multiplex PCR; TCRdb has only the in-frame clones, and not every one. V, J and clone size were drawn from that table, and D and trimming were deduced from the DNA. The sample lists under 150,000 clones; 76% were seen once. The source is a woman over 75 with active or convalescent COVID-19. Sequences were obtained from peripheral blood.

CDR3 coding DNA: TGTGCCAGTAGTATAGGACGGGTTAACACTGAAGCTTTCTTT. This codes for CASSIGRVNTEAFF. The chain links TRBV19 to TRBJ1-1; D gene uncertain. V lost 1 base to trimming and J lost 2 bases, with 8 bases between them. Germline-derived CDR1 and CDR2 are LNHDA and SQIVND (reference sequence). CDR3 length equals 14 residues.